Listed below are T cell receptor beta chains from one sample, sequenced in a study of preoperative IRX-2 immunotherapy in early breast cancer. Method: immunoSEQ multiplex PCR; TCRdb's copy keeps in-frame clones and lacks some. The sample consists of roughly 26,000 clones, approximately 80% of them appearing once. This sample comprised lymph node tissue, obtained after IRX-2 immunotherapy. Receptors were obtained from a human donor with breast cancer. The conserved cysteine and the conserved F or W are not part of the CDR3 here.

CDR3aa,v_gene,j_gene
ASSSKAWDRGIRGSNQPQH,TRBV7-1,TRBJ1-5
ASNPVGNTEAF,TRBV6-8,TRBJ1-1
ASSEGQLYQETQY,TRBV7-6,TRBJ2-5
ASSSLAGEQF,TRBV30,TRBJ2-1
ASSGQGTVRGYT,TRBV25-1,TRBJ1-2
ASSPFQNSNQPQH,TRBV27,TRBJ1-5
ASTTASQETQY,TRBV18,TRBJ2-5
ASSTPRGGASLNYGYT,TRBV19,TRBJ1-2
ASRPQGRYGYT,TRBV6-8,TRBJ1-2
ASSPRGQGLSEAF,TRBV28,TRBJ1-1
ASSRWPPYEQY,TRBV23-1,TRBJ2-7
AWSVRAGGGYT,TRBV30,TRBJ1-2
SVGRLIRGGDEQF,TRBV29-1,TRBJ2-1
ANSRGRIDTQY,TRBV28,TRBJ2-3
AWSGGLVAVTGELF,TRBV30,TRBJ2-2
ASSPGQGATEAF,TRBV18,TRBJ1-1
ASSYPGSALTHT,TRBV6-8,TRBJ1-2
ASSSNIRTGKSPLH,TRBV28,TRBJ1-6